In this sample, the clone carrying this TCR beta chain turned up a few times. No antigen is known for it. This specimen comes from a study of CD8 T cells in ankylosing spondylitis. The study, taken as a whole, reports: What appeared characteristic of ankylosing spondylitis blood was a TCR beta motif of 7 or 8 highly homologous variants. Some of the motif variants had earlier been found in reactive arthritis patients' fluid and blood.

TCRdb ran MiXCR on the 5' RACE reads and lists one entry per CDR3 protein. The sample carries 150,000 or so distinct CDR3 sequences, approximately 10% recorded once. The germline V gene encodes CDR1 SEHNR and CDR2 FQNEAQ (reference sequence). The CDR3 is 15 amino acids. Trimming took 5 bases from V and 3 from J, leaving 16 bases between them. This TCR was recovered from a female donor with ankylosing spondylitis or in good health (not recorded which). V is TRBV7-9 and J is TRBJ2-5, with unresolved D. The sequencing input was blood, either unsorted or a sorted T cell fraction (not recorded which). DNA of the CDR3: TGTGCCAGCAGCCCCCCCCTATTGGGAAAAGAGACCCAGTACTTC. Translating it yields CASSPPLLGKETQYF.